The present entry profiles one T cell receptor beta chain with its context. Original data processing: Amplification from reference gene primers served as the basis for estimated nucleated cell counts. Assay: immunoSEQ multiplex PCR; the TCRdb copy retains only in-frame clones and omits some. That table is the source of V, J and clone size, and D and trimming were worked out from the DNA. The table has a few hundred thousand clones, around 87% seen once. This sample was taken from a study of blood T cell repertoires in COVID-19. The overall study: Whether acute or convalescent, the COVID-19 samples came from the United States, Italy and Spain. Sample material is recorded as cDNA or gDNA derived from T cells, B-cell-depleted T cells, or PBMCs.

This sequence originates from a woman aged 70-85 years with active or convalescent COVID-19. Sequenced sample: peripheral blood.

As DNA, the CDR3 is TGTGCCATCGGGGGCTCCACCTACGAGCAGTACTTC. Amino acid sequence: CAIGGSTYEQYF. The chain uses TRBV10-3 and TRBJ2-7; TRBD1 is a possible D gene (6 bases). Germline CDR1 ENHRY, CDR2 SYGVKD. The V gene lost 8 bases and the J gene lost 2 bases, with 10 bases spanning the gap. The CDR3 is 12 amino acids.